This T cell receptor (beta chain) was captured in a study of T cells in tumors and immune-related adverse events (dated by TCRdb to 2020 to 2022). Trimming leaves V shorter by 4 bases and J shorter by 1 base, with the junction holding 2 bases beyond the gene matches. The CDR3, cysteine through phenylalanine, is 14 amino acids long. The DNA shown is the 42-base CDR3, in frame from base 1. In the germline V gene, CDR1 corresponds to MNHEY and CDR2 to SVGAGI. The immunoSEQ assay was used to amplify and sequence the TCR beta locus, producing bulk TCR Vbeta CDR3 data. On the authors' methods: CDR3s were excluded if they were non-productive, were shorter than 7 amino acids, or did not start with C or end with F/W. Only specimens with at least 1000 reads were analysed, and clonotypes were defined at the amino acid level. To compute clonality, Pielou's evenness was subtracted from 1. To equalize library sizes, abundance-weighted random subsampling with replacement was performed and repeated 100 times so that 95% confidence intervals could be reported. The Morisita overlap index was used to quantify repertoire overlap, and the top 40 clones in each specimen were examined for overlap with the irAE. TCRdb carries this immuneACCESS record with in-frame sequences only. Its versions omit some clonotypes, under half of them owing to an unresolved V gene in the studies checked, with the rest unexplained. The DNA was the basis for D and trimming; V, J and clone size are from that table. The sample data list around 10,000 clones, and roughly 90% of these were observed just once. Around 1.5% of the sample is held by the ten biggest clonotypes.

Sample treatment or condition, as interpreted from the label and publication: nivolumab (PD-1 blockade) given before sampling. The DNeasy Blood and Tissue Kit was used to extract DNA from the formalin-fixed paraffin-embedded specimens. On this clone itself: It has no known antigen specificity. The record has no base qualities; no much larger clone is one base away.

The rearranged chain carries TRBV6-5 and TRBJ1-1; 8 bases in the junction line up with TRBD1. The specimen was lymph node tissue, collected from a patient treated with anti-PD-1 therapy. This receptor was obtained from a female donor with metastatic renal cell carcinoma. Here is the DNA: TGTGCCAGCAGTTCCAGGGGGCGGAACACTGAAGCTTTCTTT. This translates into CASSSRGRNTEAFF.